This T cell receptor (beta chain) was sequenced in a study of tumor and adjacent non-tumor tissue in lung cancer. Study-wide background: There were 12 adenocarcinoma, a couple of squamous cell carcinoma and 1 small cell lung cancer cases.

V was shortened by 3 bases and J by 1 base, with 9 bases between the two germline ends. From germline, CDR1 is SQVTM and CDR2 ANQGSEA. The CDR3 extends over 14 amino acids. A modified ARM-PCR protocol with three rounds of nested PCR amplified TCRbeta. TCRdb ran MiXCR on the multiplex PCR reads and lists one entry per CDR3 protein. The sample consists of 60,000 to 65,000 distinct CDR3 sequences, 61% of them appearing once. The template was RNA from unsorted bulk tissue. The normal lung tissue was taken more than 3 cm from the tumor edge. Chemotherapy-naive patients with new lung cancer underwent thoracic surgery in China, August–late 2014. This clonotype was recorded a few times. Its specificity is unknown. Broader study findings: Higher tumor TCR diversity was associated with shorter survival. Tumor repertoires had a smaller top 100 clone share than normal lung.

This receptor was identified in a man in his 70s with non-small cell lung cancer. The chain recombines TRBV29-1 with TRBJ2-2; no clear D gene. Sequencing was performed on distant non-tumor lung tissue. The chain's CDR3 is CSVDPQRNTGELFF. CDR3 in DNA: TGCAGCGTTGATCCGCAGAGGAACACCGGGGAGCTGTTTTTT.